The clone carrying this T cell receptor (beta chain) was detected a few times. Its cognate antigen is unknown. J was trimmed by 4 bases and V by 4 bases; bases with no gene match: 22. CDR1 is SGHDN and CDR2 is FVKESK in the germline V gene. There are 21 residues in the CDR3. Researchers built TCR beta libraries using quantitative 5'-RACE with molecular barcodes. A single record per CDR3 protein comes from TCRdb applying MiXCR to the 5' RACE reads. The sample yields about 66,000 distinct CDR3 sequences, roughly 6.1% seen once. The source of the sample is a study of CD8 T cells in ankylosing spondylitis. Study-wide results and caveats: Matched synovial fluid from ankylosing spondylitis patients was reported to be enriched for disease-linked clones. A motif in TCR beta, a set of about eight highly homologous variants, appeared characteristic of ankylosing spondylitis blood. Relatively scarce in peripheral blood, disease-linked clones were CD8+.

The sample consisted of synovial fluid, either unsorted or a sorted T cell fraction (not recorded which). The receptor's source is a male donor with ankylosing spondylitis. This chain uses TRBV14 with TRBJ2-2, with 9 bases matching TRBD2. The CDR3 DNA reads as TGTGCCAGCAGCCGGACTTCCAAGGGACTAGCCCGAGGATGGGTCACCGGGGAGCTGTTTTTT. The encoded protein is CASSRTSKGLARGWVTGELFF.